This T cell receptor (beta chain) stems from a study of CD8+ T cells in alopecia areata. After isolation, RNA underwent reverse transcription to generate cDNA as the sequencing template. Repertoires were generated with immunoSEQ multiplex PCR, while TCRdb's copy carries only in-frame clones and drops some. The table shows 75,000 to 80,000 clones, with around 60% occurring only once. Stated treatment: oral pan-JAK inhibitor, 5-10 mg twice daily. PBMCs provided sorted CD4+ and CD8+ T cells. The length of the CDR3 is 13 residues. Germline lookup yields CDR1 MNHEY and CDR2 SMNVEV (reference sequence). Germline trimming cut 4 bases from V and 5 bases from J; bases unmatched to any gene: 5.

Sequencing used CD8+ T cells sorted from blood, obtained at week 24, from a patient treated with tofacitinib. This chain uses TRBV27 with TRBJ2-7, with 7 bases that match TRBD1. This TCR was sampled from a human donor with alopecia areata. The CDR3: CASSWTGSHEQYF. CDR3 bases: TGTGCCAGCAGTTGGACAGGTAGCCACGAGCAGTACTTC.